A single sample gave rise to the 29 T cell receptor beta chains below, sequenced in a study of T cell repertoires in cytomegalovirus infection. TCRdb processed the reads anew with MiXCR; each CDR3 protein has one entry. Of roughly 130,000 distinct CDR3 sequences listed, roughly 9% are singletons. Material for sequencing was PBMCs. The source of these receptors is a human donor in good health (CMV status not recorded). Some clones in this sample may be carry-over from other donors' samples.

This clonotype occurred many times. The chain has TRBV28 and TRBJ2-7; D not certain. Trimming took off 3 bases at V and 3 bases at J, with 6 bases between the two ends. The CDR3 totals 12 residues. Germline CDR1 is MDHEN and CDR2 is SYDVKM. DNA of the CDR3: TGTGCCAGCAGTTTCCCCTTCTACGAGCAGTACTTC. Its protein is CASSFPFYEQYF.

This clonotype was detected ten times or more. The chain employs TRBV4-1 and TRBJ2-7; D remains ambiguous. The CDR3 contains 16 residues. Germline V lookup: CDR1 MGHRA, CDR2 YSYEKL. The V end was cut by 3 bases, the J end by 2 bases, with 17 bases between. CDR3 sequence reads: CASSQTLQATTYEQYF. The CDR3 DNA reads TGCGCCAGCAGCCAGACCCTACAAGCAACTACCTACGAGCAGTACTTC.

This chain uses TRBV20-1 with TRBJ1-2, with a possible D match to TRBD1 (5 bases). Germline assignment: CDR1 DFQATT and CDR2 SNEGSKA (reference sequence). V was trimmed by 0 bases and J by 4 bases, leaving 21 bases between them. The CDR3 sequence is 17 residues long. In DNA, the CDR3 is TGCAGTGCTAGAGATTCCACCCGACGGGGCGGAAGCTATGGCTACACCTTC. It translates to CSARDSTRRGGSYGYTF.

This clonotype appeared many times. This sequence joins TRBV19 and TRBJ1-2; the D is unclear. Germline assignment: CDR1 LNHDA and CDR2 SQIVND (reference sequence). The CDR3 spans 14 residues. V lost 8 bases to trimming and J lost 4 bases, with 17 bases between them. Here the CDR3 DNA reads TGTGCCAGTCGGAGGTATTGGGATAGCTATGGCTACACCTTC. Translating gives CASRRYWDSYGYTF.

In its sample, this clonotype was seen many times. The chain joins TRBV7-9 to TRBJ1-4; D gene ambiguous. Between the trimmed V and J ends, which lost 6 bases and 3 bases, there was a span of 14 bases. Germline assignment: CDR1 SEHNR and CDR2 FQNEAQ (reference sequence). The CDR3 contains 15 residues. CDR3 amino acids: CASSPWADPNEKLFF. In nucleotides, the CDR3 is TGTGCCAGCAGTCCCTGGGCCGACCCTAATGAAAAACTGTTTTTT.

This clonotype has a count of ten or more. This rearrangement joins TRBV28 to TRBJ2-4; D possibly corresponds to TRBD1 (6 bases). There are 16 residues in the CDR3. Germline V gene data show CDR1 as MDHEN and CDR2 as SYDVKM. V dropped 5 bases and J dropped 0 bases, with 14 bases sitting between them. The CDR3 region is CASSRRQDLAKNIQYF. The CDR3 DNA reads TGTGCCAGCAGTCGCCGACAGGATCTAGCCAAAAACATTCAGTACTTC.

This clonotype has at least ten counts. The rearrangement links TRBV5-1 to TRBJ2-1; a possible D gene is TRBD1 (5 bases). The CDR3 loop spans 16 amino acids. Germline-derived CDR1 and CDR2 are SGHRS and YFSETQ. V was pared by 6 bases and J by 2 bases, with 18 bases between. CDR3 coding DNA: TGCGCCAGCACCCGAGTAGGGGCAGTCGCCTACAATGAGCAGTTCTTC. Encoded protein: CASTRVGAVAYNEQFF.

This clonotype was picked up many times. CDR3 nucleotide sequence: TGTGCCAGCAGCTGGACTAGCGGGGGGCCCTTGGAGACCCAGTACTTC. Residues: CASSWTSGGPLETQYF. The chain is built from TRBV6-2 or TRBV6-3 and TRBJ2-5; TRBD2 matches at 14 bases. V gave up 6 bases and J gave up 5 bases; unmatched junction bases: 8. The germline gives CDR1 MNHEY, CDR2 SVGEGT. This CDR3 has 16 amino acids.

This clonotype was counted many times. The rearrangement uses TRBV7-2 and TRBJ2-1; 7 nucleotides match TRBD1. With 5 bases clipped from V and 2 bases from J, the junction kept 3 bases outside the gene matches. The CDR3 contains 14 residues. The germline gives CDR1 SGHTA, CDR2 FQGNSA. This CDR3 is CASSEGTAYNEQFF. The CDR3 nucleotides read TGTGCCAGCAGCGAAGGGACAGCCTACAATGAGCAGTTCTTC.

CDR3 loop: CAWSVKGTNNEKLFF. The CDR3 DNA follows: TGTGCCTGGAGTGTAAAAGGGACCAACAATGAAAAACTGTTTTTT. The V gene is TRBV30, the J gene TRBJ1-4; maybe TRBD1 (5 bases). V was trimmed by 0 bases and J by 5 bases, leaving 13 bases between them. The CDR3 has 15 amino acids. CDR1 and CDR2 from the germline V gene are GTSNPN and SVGIG (reference sequence). The complete variable domain, with remaining parts taken from reference TRBV30 and TRBJ1-4, reads SQTIHQWPATLVQPVGSPLSLECTVEGTSNPNLYWYRQAAGRGLQLLFYSVGIGQISSEVPQNLSASRPQDRQFILSSKKLLLSDSGFYLCAWSVKGTNNEKLFFGSGTQLSVL.

This clonotype was detected many times. This rearrangement joins TRBV20-1 to TRBJ2-5; TRBD1 or TRBD2 may be the D gene (5 bases each). The CDR3 totals 15 residues. The germline CDR1 and CDR2 sequences are DFQATT and SNEGSKA (reference sequence). V lost 1 base and J 5 bases, leaving 17 bases between the germline ends. The CDR3 DNA reads TGCAGTGCTAGAGTGGGGGTCGACAAAAGGGAGACCCAGTACTTC. This translates into CSARVGVDKRETQYF.

The sample holds many counts of this clonotype. V usage is TRBV7-9 and J usage is TRBJ1-1, with D possibly TRBD1 on 5 matching bases. The CDR3 sequence is 16 residues long. V lost 5 bases to trimming and J lost 4 bases, with 20 bases between them. Germline CDR1 and CDR2: SEHNR and FQNEAQ (reference sequence). CDR3 in DNA: TGTGCCAGCAGCCTCGGCGCAGGGATTATCGGCACTGAAGCTTTCTTT. This translates into CASSLGAGIIGTEAFF.

The chain combines TRBV20-1 with TRBJ2-1; perhaps D is TRBD1 or TRBD2 (6 bases each). Germline-derived CDR1 and CDR2 are DFQATT and SNEGSKA (reference sequence). The V end was cut by 0 bases, the J end by 3 bases, with 9 bases between. This CDR3 is 14 amino acids long. The CDR3 coding sequence is TGCAGTGCTAGAGATCGGGGGCTCTACAATGAGCAGTTCTTC. Amino acids: CSARDRGLYNEQFF.

This clonotype was observed many times. The chain has TRBV5-1 and TRBJ2-7; D may be TRBD1 or TRBD2 (5 bases each). This CDR3 is built from 13 residues. Germline assignment: CDR1 SGHRS and CDR2 YFSETQ. Deletions cut 0 bases from V and 6 bases from J, with 10 bases between. CDR3 coding DNA: TGCGCCAGCAGCTTGGTTGGGGGTGGCGAGCAGTACTTC. Its protein product is CASSLVGGGEQYF.

The J gene is TRBJ1-1, the V gene TRBV28, with 11 bases lining up with TRBD1. The V and J ends lost 5 bases and 0 bases, in that order; junction bases with no gene match: 11. Germline CDR1 and CDR2: MDHEN and SYDVKM. This CDR3 is built from 18 residues. Here the CDR3 reads CASSRRWTGGFMNTEAFF. DNA for the CDR3: TGTGCCAGCAGTCGCCGATGGACAGGGGGCTTTATGAACACTGAAGCTTTCTTT.

Ten or more counts support this clonotype. V is TRBV6-1 and J is TRBJ2-5; 14 bases match TRBD2. The CDR3 sequence is 17 residues long. Germline V gene sequence: CDR1 MNHNS, CDR2 SASEGT. Losses at the gene ends were 3 bases for V and 1 base for J; bases not matched to a gene: 4. The CDR3 loop reads CASSETSGGALQETQYF. CDR3 DNA sequence: TGTGCCAGCAGTGAGACTAGCGGGGGGGCCCTCCAAGAGACCCAGTACTTC.

There are a few counts of this clonotype. The chain employs TRBV7-9 and TRBJ2-3; tentative D call: TRBD1 (6 bases). V lost 3 bases and J lost 5, with 18 bases in between. The CDR3 extends over 16 amino acids. Germline V lookup: CDR1 SEHNR, CDR2 FQNEAQ (reference sequence). The CDR3 loop is CASSFRGQSFGDTQYF. As DNA, the CDR3 is TGTGCCAGCAGCTTTCGCGGACAGTCTTTCGGAGATACGCAGTATTTT.

This clonotype has just a few counts. This chain connects TRBV7-2 to TRBJ2-7; possibly TRBD1 for D (5 bases). CDR3 length: 12 amino acids. The germline CDR1 and CDR2 sequences are SGHTA and FQGNSA. Trimming took 5 bases from V and 4 from J, leaving 9 bases between them. CDR3 loop: CASSIDSYEQYF. In nucleotides, the CDR3 is TGTGCCAGCAGCATAGACAGTTACGAGCAGTACTTC.

Ten or more counts support this clonotype. V and J are TRBV7-2 and TRBJ2-5, with unresolved D. The CDR3 consists of 13 residues. Germline-derived CDR1 and CDR2 are SGHTA and FQGNSA. Trimming took 8 bases from V and 2 from J, leaving 12 bases between them. CDR3 sequence (DNA): TGTGCCAGCGGCCCCGGTCGTCAAGAGACCCAGTACTTC. It encodes CASGPGRQETQYF.

There are many counts of this clonotype. The V gene is TRBV28, the J gene TRBJ2-7; possibly TRBD1 or TRBD2 for D (5 bases each). Germline-derived CDR1 and CDR2 are MDHEN and SYDVKM. The CDR3 extends over 13 amino acids. Trimming took off 3 bases at V and 4 bases at J, with 10 bases between the two ends. The CDR3 bases are TGTGCCAGCAGTTTGGGGACGAAGTACGAGCAGTACTTC. Amino acid sequence: CASSLGTKYEQYF. Variable domain in full (rest from reference TRBV28 and TRBJ2-7): DVKVTQSSRYLVKRTGEKVFLECVQDMDHENMFWYRQDPGLGLRLIYFSYDVKMKEKGDIPEGYSVSREKKERFSLILESASTNQTSMYLCASSLGTKYEQYFGPGTRLTVT.

This clonotype was counted at least ten times. CDR3 sequence: CSVRWPEAFF. For the CDR3, the DNA is TGCAGCGTTAGGTGGCCTGAAGCTTTCTTT. The chain recombines TRBV29-1 with TRBJ1-1; D gene ambiguous. Germline loops: CDR1 SQVTM, CDR2 ANQGSEA. The CDR3 spans 10 residues. The V and J ends lost 5 bases and 6 bases respectively, with 7 bases between them.

This clonotype was seen repeatedly, ten times or more. The rearrangement joins TRBV7-2 to TRBJ2-7, with TRBD2 identical over 9 bases. CDR3 length: 18 residues. Germline lookup yields CDR1 SGHTA and CDR2 FQGNSA. V was pared by 6 bases and J by 2 bases, with 17 bases of the junction left unmatched. Written as DNA, the CDR3 is TGTGCCAGCAGTTCCCTCCGCGGGGCTAGCGGGGACCCCTACGAGCAGTACTTC. This gives the protein CASSSLRGASGDPYEQYF.

Comment on this clonotype: This clone may be a read error of a much larger clone one base away. V and J are TRBV28 and TRBJ2-3; a possible D gene is TRBD1 (6 bases). The V end lost 3 bases, the J end lost 3 bases, and 19 bases lay between the germline ends. This CDR3 has 17 residues. The V gene's germline CDR1 is MDHEN and CDR2 SYDVKM. CDR3 coding DNA: TGTGCCAGCAGTTTCAGGGGAACGACTTTGATAACAGATACGCAGTATTTT. Translated, it gives CASSFRGTTLITDTQYF.

This clonotype was picked up a small number of times. The rearrangement joins TRBV28 to TRBJ1-5; D gene uncertain. V lost 8 bases and J 2 bases, leaving 10 bases between the germline ends. Germline CDR1 is MDHEN and CDR2 is SYDVKM. The CDR3 spans 13 residues. DNA of the CDR3: TGTGCCAGCGTGGCCCGGGGCAATCAGCCCCAGCATTTT. It codes for CASVARGNQPQHF. The full variable domain, with the rest looked up from reference TRBV28 and TRBJ1-5, is DVKVTQSSRYLVKRTGEKVFLECVQDMDHENMFWYRQDPGLGLRLIYFSYDVKMKEKGDIPEGYSVSREKKERFSLILESASTNQTSMYLCASVARGNQPQHFGDGTRLSIL.

This clonotype has at least ten counts. The J gene is TRBJ1-5, the V gene TRBV24-1; D gene uncertain. Trimming shortened V by 4 bases and J by 5 bases, and 14 bases separated the two germline ends. Germline values: CDR1 KGHDR, CDR2 SFDVKD. The CDR3 consists of 15 residues. The CDR3: CATSDPTRSYQPQHF. The CDR3 DNA reads TGTGCCACCAGTGACCCGACCCGATCTTATCAGCCCCAGCATTTT.

This clonotype was detected ten times or more. The gene calls are TRBV28 and TRBJ2-1; 8 bases are a match to TRBD1. The CDR3 sequence is 15 residues long. The V gene end was trimmed by 8 bases and the J gene end by 4 bases; junction bases not matched to a gene: 10. The germline CDR1 and CDR2 sequences are MDHEN and SYDVKM. The CDR3 protein is CASDKGTGNYNEQFF. CDR3 coding DNA: TGTGCCAGCGATAAGGGGACAGGCAATTACAATGAGCAGTTCTTC.

The chain recombines TRBV20-1 with TRBJ1-1, with D uncertain. V was pared by 4 bases and J by 0 bases, with 18 bases between. The germline V gene encodes CDR1 DFQATT and CDR2 SNEGSKA (reference sequence). CDR3 size: 16 residues. CDR3 nucleotide sequence: TGCAGTGCTACCATTAGAGAGGAAAACCTGAACACTGAAGCTTTCTTT. Translated, it gives CSATIREENLNTEAFF.

This clonotype has just a few counts. This chain joins TRBV28 and TRBJ2-7, with D uncertain. The CDR3 contains 12 residues. V shed 4 bases and J shed 2 bases, with 6 bases lying between them. Germline V gene data show CDR1 as MDHEN and CDR2 as SYDVKM. For the CDR3, the DNA is TGTGCCAGCAGTTCAACCCCCTACGAGCAGTACTTC. It encodes CASSSTPYEQYF.

This clonotype was counted at least ten times. The chain couples TRBV12-5 to TRBJ2-7; D unclear. V lost 4 bases and J 2 bases, leaving 12 bases between the germline ends. Germline CDR1 and CDR2: LGHNT and FRNRAP. The CDR3 spans 14 residues. CDR3: CASGSDGHTYEQYF. DNA for the CDR3: TGTGCTAGTGGTTCGGACGGCCATACCTACGAGCAGTACTTC.